This T cell receptor (beta chain) is from a study of blood T cell repertoires in COVID-19. The data were produced by immunoSEQ multiplex PCR, yet TCRdb's version contains in-frame clones alone and is incomplete. The table shows 200,000 to 300,000 clones, with over 65% occurring only once. The TCR was taken from a woman of 80 years or more with acute or convalescent COVID-19. The sequenced material came from peripheral blood.

Written as DNA, the CDR3 is TGTGCCTGCAATCCCCGGGACAGGGTGGGCGAGCAGTACTTC. Its translation: CACNPRDRVGEQYF. The chain combines TRBV30 with TRBJ2-7, with 9 bases matching TRBD1. CDR3 length: 14 amino acids. The germline CDR1 and CDR2 sequences are GTSNPN and SVGIG (reference sequence). With V trimmed by 6 bases and J by 6 bases, 12 bases remained unmatched.